Each of the 2 T cell receptor beta chains below was sequenced from the same sample in a study. TCRdb reprocessed the 5' RACE reads via MiXCR and lists one record per CDR3 protein. The sample lists about 59,000 distinct CDR3 sequences, under 25% occurring once. Tregs were sorted as CD4+CD25+CD127-/low cells. Sequenced material: tumor-infiltrating Tregs sorted from the breast tumor. These receptors were collected from a female donor with breast cancer.

J is TRBJ2-1 and V is TRBV7-9, with D perhaps matching TRBD1 or TRBD2 (6 bases each). This CDR3 contains 17 residues. Germline CDR1 reads SEHNR; CDR2 reads FQNEAQ (reference sequence). The V and J ends lost 6 bases and 0 bases respectively, with 18 bases between them. DNA for the CDR3: TGTGCCAGCAGTTCTTCTATAGCGGACAGCTCCTACAATGAGCAGTTCTTC. Encoded protein: CASSSSIADSSYNEQFF.

The rearrangement links TRBV10-2 to TRBJ1-6; the match to TRBD1 covers 9 bases. CDR3 length equals 15 residues. The V segment lost 6 bases and the J segment 7 bases; nucleotides outside the gene matches: 7. In germline, CDR1 is WSHSY, CDR2 SAAADI. The CDR3: CASRGGQGWNSPLHF. In nucleotides, the CDR3 is TGCGCCAGCAGGGGGGGACAGGGCTGGAATTCACCCCTCCACTTT.